Here is one T cell receptor (beta chain) with its context. Trimming took 1 base from V and 2 from J; bases not matched to a gene: 3. CDR3 length: 15 residues. Germline assignment: CDR1 SGHNT and CDR2 YYREEE (reference sequence). The data are from a study of CD8 T cells in Susac syndrome. RNA was extracted with the RNeasy kit, and a quantity of roughly 0.45 to 1 ug was reverse transcribed using random hexamers. By means of immunoSEQ multiplex PCR, TCR beta CDR3 spanning 54 Vbeta and 13 Jbeta underwent amplification. One entry per CDR3 protein results from TCRdb running MiXCR on the immunoSEQ multiplex PCR reads. The table includes about 280,000 distinct CDR3 sequences, 85% detected once. The sequenced target, TCR beta, came from blood CD8+ and CD4+ T cells. The multiple sclerosis control group was made up of treatment-naive patients with stable or active relapsing-remitting disease. CD8+ and CD4+ T cells were negatively isolated; TEMRA cells were FACS-enriched.

The TCR sequence derives from a human donor with multiple sclerosis. The chain recombines TRBV5-4 with TRBJ2-7; 10 bases agree with TRBD2. Sequencing used CD8+ T cells from PBMCs. CDR3 in amino acids: CASSLKREGAYEQYF. For the CDR3, the DNA is TGTGCCAGCAGCTTGAAGCGGGAGGGAGCCTACGAGCAGTACTTC.